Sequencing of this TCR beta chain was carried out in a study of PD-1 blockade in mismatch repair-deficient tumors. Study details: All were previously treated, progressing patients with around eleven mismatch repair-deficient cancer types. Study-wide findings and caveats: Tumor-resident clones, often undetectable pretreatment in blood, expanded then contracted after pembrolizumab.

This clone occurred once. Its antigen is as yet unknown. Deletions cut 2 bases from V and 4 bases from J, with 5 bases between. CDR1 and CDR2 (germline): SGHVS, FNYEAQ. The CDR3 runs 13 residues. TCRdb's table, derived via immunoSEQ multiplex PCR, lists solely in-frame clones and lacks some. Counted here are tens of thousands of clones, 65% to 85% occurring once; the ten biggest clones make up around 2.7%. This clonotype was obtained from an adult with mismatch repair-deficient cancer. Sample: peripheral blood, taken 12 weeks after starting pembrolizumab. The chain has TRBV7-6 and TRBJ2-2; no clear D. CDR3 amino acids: CASSLTATGELFF. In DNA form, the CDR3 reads TGTGCCAGCAGCTTAACCGCCACCGGGGAGCTGTTTTTT.